The present entry profiles one T cell receptor beta chain with its context. The antigen remains undetermined. CDR1 MNHEY and CDR2 SVGAGI come from the germline V gene. The CDR3 spans 15 residues. V was pared by 2 bases and J by 5 bases, with 16 bases between. The sample comes from a study of shared clonotypes between healthy human individuals. Study in general: Donor composition was two women and three men, aged 18 to 49.

On sorted subsets, replicate PCRs used approximately 190 ng DNA, or approximately 33,000 T cell genomes. Sequencing was performed with immunoSEQ multiplex PCR; in TCRdb, only in-frame clones are kept and a portion is missing. The repertoire holds about 1.4 million clones, with approximately 96% as singletons. Study-wide results and caveats: Estimated richness was generally greater in naive than memory subsets.

The sequenced material came from naive CD4+ T cells sorted from blood. The subset here: CD45RA+ positively selected. The sequence derives from a man in his thirties or forties in good health. This chain links TRBV6-5 with TRBJ2-7; maybe TRBD2 (6 bases). Here the CDR3 DNA reads TGTGCCAGCAGTTACCCCGGGGGTAGCCCCGACGAGCAGTACTTC. It specifies CASSYPGGSPDEQYF.